Below are 18 T cell receptor beta chains sequenced from a single sample in a study of radiotherapy plus CTLA-4 blockade in lung cancer. The assay was immunoSEQ multiplex PCR, and TCRdb's table has in-frame clones only and misses some. The sample includes over 85,000 clones, 80% to 85% of them seen just once. The sequences come from peripheral blood, collected from a patient treated with radiotherapy plus ipilimumab. These receptors were taken from a human donor with non-small cell lung cancer that progressed on radiotherapy plus ipilimumab.

This chain links TRBV5-1 with TRBJ1-4; D is unresolved. Germline V gene data show CDR1 as SGHRS and CDR2 as YFSETQ. Trimming pared 2 bases from V and 0 bases from J, leaving 5 bases between. The CDR3 extends over 14 amino acids. CDR3 in DNA: TGCGCCAGCAGCTTCGGGGCAACTAATGAAAAACTGTTTTTT. This codes for CASSFGATNEKLFF.

CDR3 region: CASGKGTTDTQYF. For the CDR3, the DNA is TGTGCCAGCGGAAAAGGTACCACAGATACGCAGTATTTT. This chain links TRBV25-1 with TRBJ2-3; D unclear. V was trimmed by 8 bases and J by 2 bases, leaving 11 bases between them. There are 13 residues in the CDR3. CDR1 and CDR2 (germline): MGHDK, SYGVNS.

The chain carries TRBV5-1 and TRBJ2-3, with D possibly TRBD2 on 5 matching bases. There are 15 residues in the CDR3. V lost 0 bases to trimming and J lost 10 bases, with 18 bases between them. The germline gives CDR1 SGHRS, CDR2 YFSETQ. The CDR3 region is CASSLGSPVAEAQYF. In nucleotides, the CDR3 is TGCGCCAGCAGCTTGGGTAGCCCCGTCGCGGAGGCGCAGTATTTT.

A remark on this clone: Other DNA sequences in this specimen translate into the identical CDR3. The gene calls are TRBV7-9 and TRBJ2-1; D may correspond to TRBD1 or TRBD2 (5 bases each). This CDR3 is built from 12 residues. Germline V gives CDR1 SEHNR, CDR2 FQNEAQ (reference sequence). V was trimmed by 5 bases and J by 7 bases, leaving 9 bases between them. The CDR3 loop is CASSLGENEQFF. The CDR3 bases are TGTGCCAGCAGCCTAGGGGAGAATGAGCAGTTCTTC.

The CDR3 loop reads CAWSQTVPNTEAFF. In DNA, the CDR3 is TGTGCCTGGAGCCAGACAGTTCCGAACACTGAAGCTTTCTTT. The chain links TRBV30 to TRBJ1-1; weak D call: TRBD1 (5 bases). The CDR3 totals 14 residues. V shed 3 bases and J shed 1 base, with 12 bases lying between them. Germline values: CDR1 GTSNPN, CDR2 SVGIG (reference sequence).

The genes are TRBV28 and TRBJ1-5; D perhaps matches TRBD1 (5 bases). Looked up from germline, CDR1 is MDHEN and CDR2 is SYDVKM. The CDR3 is 14 amino acids. V lost 3 bases to trimming and J lost 6 bases, with 12 bases between them. This CDR3 is CASSFAGLGQPQHF. CDR3 nucleotides: TGTGCCAGCAGTTTTGCAGGGCTGGGTCAGCCCCAGCATTTT. Supplemented by reference TRBV28 and TRBJ1-5, the full variable domain reads DVKVTQSSRYLVKRTGEKVFLECVQDMDHENMFWYRQDPGLGLRLIYFSYDVKMKEKGDIPEGYSVSREKKERFSLILESASTNQTSMYLCASSFAGLGQPQHFGDGTRLSIL.

The rearrangement joins TRBV30 to TRBJ2-7; D is uncertain. Germline lookup yields CDR1 GTSNPN and CDR2 SVGIG (reference sequence). This CDR3 spans 13 amino acids. Between the trimmed V and J ends, which lost 0 bases and 7 bases, there was a span of 13 bases. The CDR3, as DNA: TGTGCCTGGAGTGTATCCTTTGGATGGGAGCAGTACTTC. Translated, it gives CAWSVSFGWEQYF.

This clone has just a few counts. This sequence joins TRBV6-6 and TRBJ2-3; a weak D match, TRBD1 (6 bases). Trimming stripped 4 bases from V and 4 bases from J, with 12 bases between. Germline-derived CDR1 and CDR2 are MNHNY and SVGAGI (reference sequence). The CDR3 sequence is 14 residues long. In nucleotides, the CDR3 is TGTGCCAGCAGTTTCACAGGGCCCGCAGATACGCAGTATTTT. Its translation is CASSFTGPADTQYF.

The chain recombines TRBV7-2 with TRBJ2-7; D assignment may be TRBD1 or TRBD2 (5 bases each). CDR3 length equals 14 residues. Germline lookup yields CDR1 SGHTA and CDR2 FQGNSA. The ends were cut back, 5 bases at V and 0 bases at J, with 11 bases in the middle. The CDR3 loop reads CASSPPGLSYEQYF. In nucleotides, the CDR3 is TGTGCCAGCAGCCCACCGGGGCTCTCCTACGAGCAGTACTTC.

The rearrangement uses TRBV7-3 and TRBJ2-2; D is possibly TRBD1 (5 bases). The CDR3 is made up of 16 amino acids. Trimming pared 4 bases from V and 6 bases from J, leaving 18 bases between. Germline CDR1 reads SGHTA; CDR2 reads FQGTGA. The DNA of the CDR3 is TGTGCCAGCAGCTCAACGGGCCAGGGTGACGCCGGGGAGCTGTTTTTT. Translated, it gives CASSSTGQGDAGELFF.

The J gene is TRBJ2-3, the V gene TRBV4-1; 10 nucleotides align to TRBD2. This CDR3 spans 17 amino acids. Looked up from germline, CDR1 is MGHRA and CDR2 is YSYEKL. V dropped 1 base and J dropped 0; count of bases not matched to a gene: 4. The CDR3 spells CASSQARAGGSTDTQYF. The CDR3 nucleotides are TGCGCCAGCAGCCAAGCTCGAGCGGGAGGGAGCACAGATACGCAGTATTTT.

This chain joins TRBV2 and TRBJ2-1, with 9 bases that match TRBD1. From germline, CDR1 is SNHLY and CDR2 FYNNEI. This CDR3 comprises 16 residues. V lost 0 bases to trimming and J lost 8 bases; unmatched junction nucleotides: 8. The CDR3 DNA reads TGTGCCAGCAGTGAAGCGCCTACAGGGGGCTTCGATGAGCAGTTCTTC. Translating gives CASSEAPTGGFDEQFF.

The chain has TRBV6-4 and TRBJ1-1; weak D call: TRBD1 (5 bases). This CDR3 is 13 amino acids long. Looked up from germline, CDR1 is MRHNA and CDR2 is SNTAGT. V dropped 0 bases and J dropped 6 bases, with 8 bases sitting between them. Here the CDR3 DNA reads TGTGCCAGCAGTGACTCAGGGGTCGCTGAAGCTTTCTTT. It yields the protein CASSDSGVAEAFF.

The chain is built from TRBV10-3 and TRBJ2-1, with TRBD1 matching 11 bases. The CDR3 covers 17 residues. The V gene end was trimmed by 4 bases and the J gene end by 5 bases; junction bases not matched to a gene: 10. Germline assignment: CDR1 ENHRY and CDR2 SYGVKD. Here the CDR3 DNA reads TGTGCCATCAGTGGGGACAGGGGGATTCGTAGGGACAATGAGCAGTTCTTC. Encoded protein: CAISGDRGIRRDNEQFF.

The table lists this clone with a few counts. V is TRBV14 and J is TRBJ2-2; weak D call: TRBD2 (5 bases). V lost 1 base to trimming and J lost 3 bases, with 9 bases between them. Germline loops: CDR1 SGHDN, CDR2 FVKESK. This CDR3 is 15 amino acids long. CDR3 bases: TGTGCCAGCAGCCAAGCCGCTAGCTACACCGGGGAGCTGTTTTTT. Protein product: CASSQAASYTGELFF.

CDR3 in DNA: TGTGCCAGCAGCCAACGGACAGGGATGGGGGAAAAACTGTTTTTT. Encoded protein: CASSQRTGMGEKLFF. This rearrangement joins TRBV7-9 to TRBJ1-4; TRBD1 agrees at 8 bases. Losses at the gene ends were 5 bases for V and 8 bases for J; bases not matched to a gene: 10. Germline V gene sequence: CDR1 SEHNR, CDR2 FQNEAQ (reference sequence). This CDR3 contains 15 residues.

Comment on this clone: The junction and the germline gene differ at one end; a read error may be behind it. CDR3 bases: TGCGCCAGCAGCGCGGAGCGGAGCACAGATATGCAGTATTTT. Encoded protein: CASSAERSTDMQYF. The V gene is TRBV5-1, the J gene TRBJ2-3, with a tentative D call TRBD2 (5 bases). The CDR3 extends over 14 amino acids. Germline assignment: CDR1 SGHRS and CDR2 YFSETQ.

The chain links TRBV5-4 to TRBJ1-2; 9 bases map to TRBD1. The CDR3 covers 15 residues. Germline CDR1 is SGHNT and CDR2 is YYREEE (reference sequence). Unmatched junction bases numbered 7, after V lost 4 bases and J lost 3 bases. DNA of the CDR3: TGTGCCAGCAGCCCAGACAGGGGGGTAGACTATGGCTACACCTTC. Residues: CASSPDRGVDYGYTF.